These 13 T cell receptor beta chains came from one sample sequenced in a study of siplizumab effects on memory and regulatory T cells. Their target antigens are unknown. Assay: immunoSEQ multiplex PCR; the TCRdb copy retains only in-frame clones and omits some. Counted here are about 13,000 clones, almost 40% occurring once; the ten biggest clones make up 10%. As described, mixed lymphocyte reaction cells underwent coculture at 37°C for a duration of six to seven days. Sequencing was performed on CFSE-low (dividing) CD8+ T cells sorted from an allogeneic mixed lymphocyte reaction. All receptors derive from a human donor in good health; the cells came from an allogeneic mixed lymphocyte reaction.

This rearrangement joins TRBV9 to TRBJ2-1, with D hard to call. The germline CDR1 and CDR2 sequences are SGDLS and YYNGEE. This CDR3 comprises 13 residues. V was clipped by 1 base and J by 8 bases, with 10 bases between them. The CDR3 spells CASSVFDVHEQFF. The DNA of the CDR3 is TGTGCCAGCAGCGTATTCGATGTGCATGAGCAGTTCTTC.

By sample share, this clone is medium-sized (0.01 to 0.1%). This chain connects TRBV4-1 to TRBJ1-2, with D hard to call. Trimming took off 1 base at V and 3 bases at J, with 12 bases between the two ends. The V gene's germline CDR1 is MGHRA and CDR2 YSYEKL. This CDR3 has 15 amino acids. The DNA of the CDR3 is TGCGCCAGCAGCCAAGTTGGAGTGTTTGACTATGGCTACACCTTC. This codes for CASSQVGVFDYGYTF.

This clone is labeled as medium-sized. The chain joins TRBV7-9 to TRBJ2-7; D perhaps matches TRBD2 (5 bases). Per the germline V gene, CDR1 is SEHNR and CDR2 is FQNEAQ (reference sequence). The CDR3 contains 13 residues. V lost 6 bases and J lost 3, with 12 bases in between. The CDR3 protein is CASSSPGNYEQYF. CDR3 in DNA: TGTGCCAGCAGTTCCCCGGGAAACTACGAGCAGTACTTC.

The chain recombines TRBV18 with TRBJ1-5; no reliable D call. The germline CDR1 and CDR2 sequences are KGHSH and LQKENI. The CDR3 sequence is 15 residues long. With 1 base removed from V and 2 bases from J, the gap between germline ends came to 9 bases. CDR3 residues: CASSPLGFGNQPQHF. Written as DNA, the CDR3 is TGTGCCAGCTCACCACTCGGTTTTGGCAATCAGCCCCAGCATTTT.

The J gene is TRBJ1-5, the V gene TRBV6-5, with D perhaps matching TRBD1 (6 bases). The germline CDR1 and CDR2 sequences are MNHEY and SVGAGI. CDR3 length: 14 residues. Trimming left V 3 bases short and J 2 bases short, with 8 bases between. The CDR3 protein is CASSYSGGNQPQHF. The CDR3 DNA reads TGTGCCAGCAGTTATTCAGGGGGCAATCAGCCCCAGCATTTT.

V gene TRBV13 combines with J gene TRBJ2-5, with D uncertain. V lost 1 base and J lost 3, with 6 bases in between. Germline assignment: CDR1 PRHDT and CDR2 FYEKMQ (reference sequence). This CDR3 comprises 13 residues. The CDR3 region is CASSLAFEETQYF. CDR3 DNA: TGTGCCAGCAGCTTAGCTTTTGAAGAGACCCAGTACTTC. Using reference TRBV13 and TRBJ2-5 for the parts outside the CDR3, the full variable domain is AAGVIQSPRHLIKEKRETATLKCYPIPRHDTVYWYQQGPGQDPQFLISFYEKMQSDKGSIPDRFSAQQFSDYHSELNMSSLELGDSALYFCASSLAFEETQYFGPGTRLLVL.

This clone was recorded a few times. The chain links TRBV15 to TRBJ1-3, with TRBD1 matching 8 bases. The CDR3 covers 15 residues. V was clipped by 5 bases and J by 2 bases; unmatched bases: 5. The germline V gene encodes CDR1 LNHNV and CDR2 YYDKDF (reference sequence). This CDR3 reads CATSGDRGAGNTIYF. The DNA for the CDR3 is TGTGCCACCAGCGGCGACAGGGGAGCTGGAAACACCATATATTTT.

This clone appeared a few times. This chain uses TRBV7-9 with TRBJ1-1; D possibly corresponds to TRBD1 (5 bases). This CDR3 has 16 residues. Per germline, CDR1 SEHNR and CDR2 FQNEAQ (reference sequence). Trimming removed 7 bases at V and 1 base at J, with 19 bases between. Here the CDR3 reads CASTTRGRPGNTEAFF. CDR3 DNA: TGTGCCAGCACCACGAGGGGACGGCCGGGGAACACTGAAGCTTTCTTT.

The gene calls are TRBV7-9 and TRBJ2-2; D is possibly TRBD1 (6 bases). The germline V and J ends were trimmed by 5 bases and 1 base, with 17 bases remaining between them. Per germline, CDR1 SEHNR and CDR2 FQNEAQ (reference sequence). This CDR3 region has 17 residues. The CDR3 here is CASSGRPDSENTGELFF. CDR3 nucleotides: TGTGCCAGCAGCGGACGCCCGGACAGTGAGAACACCGGGGAGCTGTTTTTT.

Regarding this clone: A read error may be the cause here, since a much bigger clone is one base away. The chain employs TRBV7-6 and TRBJ2-3, with D perhaps matching TRBD2 (6 bases). Germline assignment: CDR1 SGHVS and CDR2 FNYEAQ. This CDR3 spans 15 amino acids. The CDR3: CASSPGVSNTDTQYF. CDR3 DNA sequence: TGTGCTAGCAGCCCGGGGGTTTCTAACACAGATACGCAGTATTTT.

In this sample, this clone is medium-sized (0.01 to 0.1%). The chain joins TRBV27 to TRBJ2-1, with 8 bases fitting TRBD2. Unmatched junction bases numbered 7, after V lost 3 bases and J lost 0 bases. The germline V gene encodes CDR1 MNHEY and CDR2 SMNVEV (reference sequence). The CDR3 consists of 17 residues. CDR3 loop: CASSFIAGMPSYNEQFF. In DNA form, the CDR3 reads TGTGCCAGCAGTTTTATAGCGGGAATGCCCTCCTACAATGAGCAGTTCTTC.

There are a few counts of this clone. The rearrangement uses TRBV4-1 and TRBJ2-4; TRBD1 aligns across 7 bases. The germline V gene has CDR1 MGHRA and CDR2 YSYEKL. V dropped 1 base and J dropped 0; count of bases not matched to a gene: 12. The CDR3 has 19 residues. The CDR3 protein is CASSQGDSARASAKNIQYF. Written as DNA, the CDR3 is TGCGCCAGCAGCCAAGGGGACAGTGCTCGGGCCTCAGCCAAAAACATTCAGTACTTC.

The gene calls are TRBV13 and TRBJ1-1; D gene unclear. This CDR3 is built from 13 residues. V was trimmed by 8 bases and J by 0 bases, leaving 10 bases between them. Germline CDR1 reads PRHDT; CDR2 reads FYEKMQ (reference sequence). The CDR3 protein is CASQNGMNTEAFF. CDR3 DNA: TGTGCCAGCCAGAACGGGATGAACACTGAAGCTTTCTTT.